Listed below are T cell receptor beta chains from one sample, sequenced in a study of T-cell memory formation after mild COVID-19. Each CDR3 protein is one row after TCRdb ran MiXCR on the 5' RACE reads. Of some 180,000 distinct CDR3 sequences in the sample, less than 20% were seen once. Material for sequencing was PBMCs or a T cell subset sorted from them (not recorded which). Every receptor here comes from a man between 18 and 35 years old who had mild COVID-19 (a few samples of this study predate the infection). Cell type and time point are not known. Each CDR3 is given with its conserved first and last residue.

v_call	j_call	cdr3_aa
TRBV20-1	TRBJ2-6	CSASRGSGANVLTF
TRBV20-1	TRBJ2-2	CSAPGRGSTGELFF
TRBV20-1	TRBJ2-2	CSALGAGGDTGELFF
TRBV7-3	TRBJ1-1	CASSLNPSAEAFF
TRBV11-1	TRBJ2-7	CASSAQTGYEQYF
TRBV5-1	TRBJ2-2	CASSQRGSGSGELFF
TRBV5-1	TRBJ2-1	CASSNRGQGSNEQFF
TRBV5-1	TRBJ1-1	CASSMGQRAFF
TRBV10-3	TRBJ2-3	CAISESGRRLDTQYF
TRBV5-1	TRBJ1-4	CASSSSGPLGEKLFF
TRBV18	TRBJ2-7	CASSPPRGYEQYF
TRBV7-9	TRBJ2-3	CASSYRQSPDTQYF
TRBV10-3	TRBJ2-5	CAIRGVGGQETQYF
TRBV7-2	TRBJ2-1	CASSGSVTLNEQFF
TRBV9	TRBJ2-3	CASSVSYSGAGTDTQYF
TRBV5-1	TRBJ1-2	CASSLGWGDVSDYGYTF
TRBV7-2	TRBJ1-2	CASSSSRSRGYGYTF
TRBV20-1	TRBJ2-4	CSARSGGDIQYF
TRBV7-6	TRBJ2-3	CASSLKDRGNTQYF
TRBV7-3	TRBJ2-3	CASSIAGGVADTQYF
TRBV3-1	TRBJ2-3	CASSHWVLDTDTQYF
TRBV6-5	TRBJ2-2	CASSRNPGQETGELFF
TRBV2	TRBJ2-1	CASSTIRGGEQFF
TRBV20-1	TRBJ2-6	CSARGQLFSGANVLTF
TRBV28	TRBJ1-2	CASSLTRQGVGYTF
TRBV20-1	TRBJ1-6	CSARDRRVTALHF
TRBV7-9	TRBJ1-2	CASSGGDREFEGYTF
TRBV6-5	TRBJ2-6	CASNRDYLSGANVLTF
TRBV11-3	TRBJ1-2	CASSRRDGADYTF
TRBV20-1	TRBJ1-1	CSAVGLLGTEAFF
TRBV6-2/TRBV6-3	TRBJ2-6	CASSYTGANVLTF
TRBV6-5	TRBJ1-2	CASSYDQGVQSYTF
TRBV7-2	TRBJ1-2	CASSPRDSVLYGYTF
TRBV3-1	TRBJ2-5	CASSQGVLAGGETQYF
TRBV9	TRBJ2-1	CASSVAEQGYNEQFF
TRBV5-5	TRBJ2-1	CASSLASSPGGLF
TRBV18	TRBJ2-5	CASSPGTRETQYF
TRBV7-2	TRBJ2-5	CASSLGYRIQETQYF
TRBV6-5	TRBJ2-2	CASSYELPLNTGELFF
TRBV20-1	TRBJ2-7	CSAKFRVGPYEQYF
TRBV20-1	TRBJ1-1	CSATWNTEAFF
TRBV5-1	TRBJ2-5	CASSLPDAQVETQYF
TRBV12-3/TRBV12-4	TRBJ2-3	CASSPLAGGPTDTQYF
TRBV10-3	TRBJ1-5	CAISQDRPDQPQHF
TRBV9	TRBJ1-2	CASSVGGRGSYGYTF
TRBV6-5	TRBJ1-1	CASSYSRGNTEAFF
TRBV5-1	TRBJ2-2	CASSYQGWHGELFF
TRBV5-8	TRBJ1-6	CASSFGQVYSPLHF
TRBV6-6	TRBJ1-2	CASSYSGQSYSYTF
TRBV5-6	TRBJ1-6	CASSRRGQGDNSPLHF
TRBV2	TRBJ2-1	CASAGTSESYNEQFF
TRBV2	TRBJ1-1	CATLGEGQGEAFF
TRBV5-1	TRBJ2-3	CASGWTGSTDTQYF
TRBV4-2	TRBJ2-3	CASSQDRLASDTQYF